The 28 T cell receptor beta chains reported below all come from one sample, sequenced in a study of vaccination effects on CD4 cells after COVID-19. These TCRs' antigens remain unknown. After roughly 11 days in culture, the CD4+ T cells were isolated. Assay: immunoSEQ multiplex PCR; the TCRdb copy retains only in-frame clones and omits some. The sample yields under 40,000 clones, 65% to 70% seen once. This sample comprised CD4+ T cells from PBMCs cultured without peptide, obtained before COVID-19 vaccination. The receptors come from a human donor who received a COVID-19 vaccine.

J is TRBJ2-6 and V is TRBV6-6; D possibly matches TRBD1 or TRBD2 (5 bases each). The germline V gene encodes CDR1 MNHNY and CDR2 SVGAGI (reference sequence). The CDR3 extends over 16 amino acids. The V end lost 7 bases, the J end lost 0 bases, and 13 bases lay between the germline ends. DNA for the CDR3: TGTGCCAGCACCATCCTAGGGACCTCTGGGGCCAACGTCCTGACTTTC. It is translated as CASTILGTSGANVLTF.

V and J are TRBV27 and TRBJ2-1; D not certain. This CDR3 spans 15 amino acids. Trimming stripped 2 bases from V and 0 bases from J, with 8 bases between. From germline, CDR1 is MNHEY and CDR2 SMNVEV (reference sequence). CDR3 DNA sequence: TGTGCCAGCAGTTTACGGGCTCCCTCCTACAATGAGCAGTTCTTC. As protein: CASSLRAPSYNEQFF.

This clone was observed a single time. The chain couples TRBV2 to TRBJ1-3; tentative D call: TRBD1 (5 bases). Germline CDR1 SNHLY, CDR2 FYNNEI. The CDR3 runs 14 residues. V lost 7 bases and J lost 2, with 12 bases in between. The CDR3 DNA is TGTGCCAGCATGCAAGACAGTACTGGAAACACCATATATTTT. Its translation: CASMQDSTGNTIYF. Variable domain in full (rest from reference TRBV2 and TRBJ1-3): EPEVTQTPSHQVTQMGQEVILRCVPISNHLYFYWYRQILGQKVEFLVSFYNNEISEKSEIFDDQFSVERPDGSNFTLKIRSTKLEDSAMYFCASMQDSTGNTIYFGEGSWLTVV.

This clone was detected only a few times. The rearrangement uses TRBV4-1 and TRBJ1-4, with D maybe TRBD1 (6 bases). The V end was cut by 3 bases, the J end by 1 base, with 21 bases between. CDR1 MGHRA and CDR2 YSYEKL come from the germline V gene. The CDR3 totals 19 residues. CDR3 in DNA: TGCGCCAGCAGCCACCCCCAGGGCAGGGGACGGATAACTAATGAAAAACTGTTTTTT. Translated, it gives CASSHPQGRGRITNEKLFF.

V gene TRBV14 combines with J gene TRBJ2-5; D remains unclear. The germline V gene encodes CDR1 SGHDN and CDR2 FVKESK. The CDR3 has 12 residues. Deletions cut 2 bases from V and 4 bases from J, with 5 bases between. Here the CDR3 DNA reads TGTGCCAGCAGCCAATTGAGAGAGACCCAGTACTTC. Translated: CASSQLRETQYF.

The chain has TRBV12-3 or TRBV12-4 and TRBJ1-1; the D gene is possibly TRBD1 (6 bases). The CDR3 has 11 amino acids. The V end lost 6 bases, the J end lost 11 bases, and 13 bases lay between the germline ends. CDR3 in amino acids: CASSKQGRAFF. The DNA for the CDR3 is TGTGCCAGCAGCAAACAGGGTCGGGCTTTCTTT.

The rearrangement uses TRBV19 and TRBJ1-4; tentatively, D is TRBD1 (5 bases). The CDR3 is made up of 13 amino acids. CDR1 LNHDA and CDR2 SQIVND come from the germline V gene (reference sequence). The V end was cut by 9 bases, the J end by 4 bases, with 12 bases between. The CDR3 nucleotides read TGTGCCAGCGGGGGGACGGGTAATGAAAAACTGTTTTTT. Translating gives CASGGTGNEKLFF.

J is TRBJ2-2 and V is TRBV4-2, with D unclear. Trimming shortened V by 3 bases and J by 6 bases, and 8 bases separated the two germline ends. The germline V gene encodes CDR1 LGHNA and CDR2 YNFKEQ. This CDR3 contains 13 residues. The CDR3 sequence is CASSHTDAGELFF. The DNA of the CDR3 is TGTGCCAGCAGCCATACTGATGCCGGGGAGCTGTTTTTT.

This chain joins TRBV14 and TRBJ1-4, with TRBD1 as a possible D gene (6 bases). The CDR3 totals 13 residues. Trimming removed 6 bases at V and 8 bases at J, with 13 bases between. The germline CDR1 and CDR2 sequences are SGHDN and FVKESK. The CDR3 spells CASRGAFEEKLFF. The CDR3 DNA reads TGTGCCAGCAGGGGGGCTTTTGAGGAAAAACTGTTTTTT.

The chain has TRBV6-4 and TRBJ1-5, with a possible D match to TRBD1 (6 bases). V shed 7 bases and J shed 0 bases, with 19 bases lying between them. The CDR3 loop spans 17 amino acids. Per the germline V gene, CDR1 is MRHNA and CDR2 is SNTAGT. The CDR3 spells CASTIHLGTFSNQPQHF. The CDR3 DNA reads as TGTGCCAGCACAATCCACCTCGGGACATTTAGCAATCAGCCCCAGCATTTT.

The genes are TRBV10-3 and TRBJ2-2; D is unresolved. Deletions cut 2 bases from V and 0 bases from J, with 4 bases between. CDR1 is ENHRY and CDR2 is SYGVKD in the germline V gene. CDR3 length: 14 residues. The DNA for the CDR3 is TGTGCCATCAGTGAGGGAGCGAACACCGGGGAGCTGTTTTTT. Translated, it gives CAISEGANTGELFF.

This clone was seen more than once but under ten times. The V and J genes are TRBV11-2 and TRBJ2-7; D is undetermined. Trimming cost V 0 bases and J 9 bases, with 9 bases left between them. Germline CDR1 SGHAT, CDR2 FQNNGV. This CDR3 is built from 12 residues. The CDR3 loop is CASSLEVFGQYF. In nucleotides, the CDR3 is TGTGCCAGCAGCTTAGAAGTCTTCGGGCAGTACTTC.

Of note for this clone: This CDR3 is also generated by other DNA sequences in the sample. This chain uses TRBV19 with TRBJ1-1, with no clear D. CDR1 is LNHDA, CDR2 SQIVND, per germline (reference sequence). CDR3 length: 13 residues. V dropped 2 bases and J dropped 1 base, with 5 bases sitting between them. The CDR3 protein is CASSIQKNTEAFF. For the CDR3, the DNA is TGTGCCAGTAGTATACAGAAGAACACTGAAGCTTTCTTT.

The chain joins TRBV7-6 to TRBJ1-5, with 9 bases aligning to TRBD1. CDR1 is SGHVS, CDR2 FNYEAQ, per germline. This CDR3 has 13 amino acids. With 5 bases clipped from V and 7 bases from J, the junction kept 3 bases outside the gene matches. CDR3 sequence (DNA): TGTGCCAGCAGCGAGGGACAGGGACAGCCCCAGCATTTT. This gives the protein CASSEGQGQPQHF.

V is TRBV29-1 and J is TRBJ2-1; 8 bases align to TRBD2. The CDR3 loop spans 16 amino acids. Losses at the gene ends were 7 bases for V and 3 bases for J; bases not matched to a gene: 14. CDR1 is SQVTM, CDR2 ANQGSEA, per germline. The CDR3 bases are TGCAGCGCCTATACAGGGAAGCGGGAGTTCTACAATGAGCAGTTCTTC. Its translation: CSAYTGKREFYNEQFF.

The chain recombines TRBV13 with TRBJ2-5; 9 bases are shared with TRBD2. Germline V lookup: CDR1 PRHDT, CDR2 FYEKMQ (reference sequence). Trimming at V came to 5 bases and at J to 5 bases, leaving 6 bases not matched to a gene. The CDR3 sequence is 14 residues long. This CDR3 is CASSATSGGETQYF. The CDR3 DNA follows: TGTGCCAGCAGCGCGACTAGCGGAGGGGAGACCCAGTACTTC.

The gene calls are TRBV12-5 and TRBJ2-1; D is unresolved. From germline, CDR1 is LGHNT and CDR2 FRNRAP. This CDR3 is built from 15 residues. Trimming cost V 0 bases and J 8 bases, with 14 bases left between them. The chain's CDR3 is CASGLVLGLGYEQFF. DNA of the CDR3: TGTGCTAGTGGTTTGGTACTTGGTTTGGGCTATGAGCAGTTCTTC.

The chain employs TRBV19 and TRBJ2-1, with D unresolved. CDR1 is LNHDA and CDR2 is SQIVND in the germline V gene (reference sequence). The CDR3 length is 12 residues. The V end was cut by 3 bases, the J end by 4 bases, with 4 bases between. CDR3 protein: CASSMVYNEQFF. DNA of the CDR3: TGTGCCAGTAGTATGGTGTACAATGAGCAGTTCTTC. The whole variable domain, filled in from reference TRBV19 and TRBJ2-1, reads DGGITQSPKYLFRKEGQNVTLSCEQNLNHDAMYWYRQDPGQGLRLIYYSQIVNDFQKGDIAEGYSVSREKKESFPLTVTSAQKNPTAFYLCASSMVYNEQFFGPGTRLTVL.

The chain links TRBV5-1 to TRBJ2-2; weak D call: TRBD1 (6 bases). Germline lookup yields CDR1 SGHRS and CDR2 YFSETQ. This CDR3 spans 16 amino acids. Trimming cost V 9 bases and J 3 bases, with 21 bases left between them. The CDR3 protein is CAIRISQGLHTGELFF. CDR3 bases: TGCGCCATCCGAATTTCACAGGGATTGCACACCGGGGAGCTGTTTTTT.

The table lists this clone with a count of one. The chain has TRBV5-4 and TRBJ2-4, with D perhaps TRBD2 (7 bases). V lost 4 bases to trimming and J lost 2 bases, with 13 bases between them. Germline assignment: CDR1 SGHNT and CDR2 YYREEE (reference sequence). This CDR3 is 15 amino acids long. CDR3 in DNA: TGTGCCAGCAGCCGAGGGGGGGGGCCCAAAAACATTCAGTACTTC. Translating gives CASSRGGGPKNIQYF.

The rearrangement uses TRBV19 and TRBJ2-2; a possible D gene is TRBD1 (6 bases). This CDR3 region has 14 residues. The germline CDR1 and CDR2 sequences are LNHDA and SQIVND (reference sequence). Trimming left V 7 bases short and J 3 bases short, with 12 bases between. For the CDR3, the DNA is TGTGCCAGTAAGAGTCAGGGGTACACCGGGGAGCTGTTTTTT. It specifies CASKSQGYTGELFF.

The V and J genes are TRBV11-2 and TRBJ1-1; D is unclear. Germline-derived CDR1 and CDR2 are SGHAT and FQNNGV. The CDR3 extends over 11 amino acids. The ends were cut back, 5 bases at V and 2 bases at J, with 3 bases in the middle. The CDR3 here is CASSPNTEAFF. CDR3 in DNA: TGTGCCAGCAGCCCAAACACTGAAGCTTTCTTT.

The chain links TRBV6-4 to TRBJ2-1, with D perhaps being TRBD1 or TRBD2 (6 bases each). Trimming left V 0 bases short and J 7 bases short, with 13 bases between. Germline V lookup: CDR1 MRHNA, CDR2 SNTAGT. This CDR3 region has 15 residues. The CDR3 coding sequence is TGTGCCAGCAGTGACTCTGGGGGGCCGGGTAATGAGCAGTTCTTC. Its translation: CASSDSGGPGNEQFF.

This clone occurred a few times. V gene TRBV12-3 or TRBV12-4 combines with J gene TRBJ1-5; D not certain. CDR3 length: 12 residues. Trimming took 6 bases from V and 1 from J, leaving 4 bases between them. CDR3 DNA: TGTGCCAGCAGCCGGAGCAATCAGCCCCAGCATTTT. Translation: CASSRSNQPQHF.

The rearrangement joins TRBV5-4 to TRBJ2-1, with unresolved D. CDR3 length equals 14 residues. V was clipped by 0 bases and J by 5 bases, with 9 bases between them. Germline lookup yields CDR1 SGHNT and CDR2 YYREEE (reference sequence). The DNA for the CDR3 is TGTGCCAGCAGCTTGGCTGGACCCCACAATGAGCAGTTCTTC. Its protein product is CASSLAGPHNEQFF.

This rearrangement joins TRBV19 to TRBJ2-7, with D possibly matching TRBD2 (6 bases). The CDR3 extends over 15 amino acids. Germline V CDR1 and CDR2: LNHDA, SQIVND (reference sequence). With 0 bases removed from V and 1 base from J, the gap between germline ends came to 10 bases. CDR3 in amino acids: CASSIEGSGSYEQYF. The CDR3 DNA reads TGTGCCAGTAGTATAGAGGGTAGCGGTTCCTACGAGCAGTACTTC.

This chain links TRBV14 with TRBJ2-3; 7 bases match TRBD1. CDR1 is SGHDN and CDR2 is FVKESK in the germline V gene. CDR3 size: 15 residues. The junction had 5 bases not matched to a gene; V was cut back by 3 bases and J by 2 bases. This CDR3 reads CASSHDRAITDTQYF. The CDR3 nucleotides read TGTGCCAGCAGCCACGACAGGGCGATCACAGATACGCAGTATTTT.

CDR3 sequence reads: CASSPRAGGVQNIQYF. DNA of the CDR3: TGTGCCAGCAGCCCCCGAGCGGGGGGGGTCCAAAACATTCAGTACTTC. J is TRBJ2-4 and V is TRBV11-2; 10 bases line up with TRBD2. V was clipped by 5 bases and J by 5 bases; unmatched bases: 9. Looked up from germline, CDR1 is SGHAT and CDR2 is FQNNGV. CDR3 length: 16 amino acids.